A single T cell receptor (beta chain) is shown here with its context. Its antigen is as yet unknown. The sample comes from a study of shared clonotypes between healthy human individuals. Notes on the study in general: Non-shared clonotypes were found to have lower generation probabilities than the clonotypes that were shared by all four of the sorted-subset donors. Shared clonotypes: roughly 4.7% naive CD4, roughly 4% naive CD8, around 2.2% memory CD4, approximately 0.37% memory CD8.

The assay was immunoSEQ multiplex PCR, and TCRdb's table has in-frame clones only and misses some. The profile shows some 2,100,000 clones, 90% to 95% of them singletons. V was trimmed by 5 bases and J by 0 bases, leaving 16 bases between them. Germline CDR1 is MNHEY and CDR2 is SMNVEV (reference sequence). CDR3 size: 16 residues. Positive CCR7 selection of CD45RO-negative cells yielded the naive CD8 cells, and terminally differentiated effector memory CD45RA+ cells were excluded. The V call is TRBV27, the J call TRBJ1-2; D may be TRBD1 (6 bases). The sample was naive CD8+ T cells from PBMCs. This TCR was sampled from a man between 18 and 29 years old in good health. Some clones in this sample may be carry-over from other donors' samples. DNA of the CDR3: TGTGCCAGCAGTCGCAGGGGACTCGCCGCTAACTATGGCTACACCTTC. This codes for CASSRRGLAANYGYTF.